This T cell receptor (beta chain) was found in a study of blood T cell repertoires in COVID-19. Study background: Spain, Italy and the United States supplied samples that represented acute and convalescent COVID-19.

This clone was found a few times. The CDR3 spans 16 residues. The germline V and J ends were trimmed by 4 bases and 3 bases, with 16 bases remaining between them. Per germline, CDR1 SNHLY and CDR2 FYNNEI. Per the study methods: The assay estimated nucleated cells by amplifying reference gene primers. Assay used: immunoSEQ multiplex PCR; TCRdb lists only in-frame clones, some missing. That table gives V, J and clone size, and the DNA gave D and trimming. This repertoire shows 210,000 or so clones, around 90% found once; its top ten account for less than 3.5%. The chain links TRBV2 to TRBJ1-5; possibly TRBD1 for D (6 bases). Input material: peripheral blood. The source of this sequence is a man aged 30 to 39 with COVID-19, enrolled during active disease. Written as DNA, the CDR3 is TGTGCCAGCAGTGCCCAGAGCGGGACACCCAATCAGCCCCAGCATTTT. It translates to CASSAQSGTPNQPQHF.